This T cell receptor beta chain was sequenced for a study of blood T cell repertoires in COVID-19. Study overall: T cells, B-cell-depleted T cells, or PBMCs provided the cDNA or gDNA that served as material.

This clone has more than one count but fewer than ten. Under the authors' procedure: How many nucleated cells were present was estimated from reference gene primer amplification. The repertoire was sequenced with immunoSEQ multiplex PCR; TCRdb's copy has only in-frame clones and lacks some. V, J and clone size are those of that table, while D and trimming were read from the DNA. The table records 75,000 to 80,000 clones, around 89% of them present only once. Trimming removed 3 bases at V and 7 bases at J, with 21 bases between. The CDR3 loop spans 15 amino acids. Germline-derived CDR1 and CDR2 are GTSNPN and SVGIG (reference sequence).

The chain joins TRBV30 to TRBJ1-2; no firm D call. This sequence was found in a human donor in a cohort sampled during active COVID-19. The sample comprised peripheral blood. CDR3 sequence (DNA): TGTGCCTGGAGAGGAGGTCTTATACTGGTGGGTGGCTACACCTTC. It yields the protein CAWRGGLILVGGYTF.